This is a list of T cell receptor beta chains from one sample in a study of response to subunit inactivated influenza vaccine. TCRdb recomputed calls from the RT-PCR reads with MiXCR, one row per CDR3 protein. The sample includes around 530,000 distinct CDR3 sequences, 16% of them seen just once. Specimen: CD4+ T cells sorted from PBMCs, collected roughly 24 months after vaccination. These receptors were taken from a man aged 45-69 years who received an inactivated influenza vaccine. CDR3s include the opening cysteine and the closing phenylalanine or tryptophan. The D gene is left open where the match is weak. Not every row has a clone size; where given, it reads once, few, many or a size class.

TRBJ2-3,15,TRBV10-3,TRBD2,NA,TGTGCCATCAGTGAGACTGGCGGGACTAGGGATACGCAGTATTTT,CAISETGGTRDTQYF
TRBJ1-1,13,TRBV5-1,NA,NA,TGCGCCAGCAGCCCGTTAGACCGGATCAAAGCTTTCTTT,CASSPLDRIKAFF
TRBJ2-7,13,TRBV5-1,NA,NA,TGCGCCAGCAGCTTGAACCCCTCGGGGGAGCAGTACTTC,CASSLNPSGEQYF
TRBJ1-2,13,TRBV28,NA,NA,TGTGCCAGCAGTTTACCAGGAATCGTTGGCTACACCTTC,CASSLPGIVGYTF
TRBJ1-4,17,TRBV15,NA,NA,TGTGCCACCAGCAGAGATTATCCCGGGGCAACTAATGAAAAACTGTTTTTT,CATSRDYPGATNEKLFF
TRBJ2-3,15,TRBV20-1,TRBD2,NA,TGCAGTGCTAGAGAACTAGCGGTTGGCACAGATACGCAGTATTTT,CSARELAVGTDTQYF
TRBJ2-3,11,TRBV12-3/TRBV12-4,NA,NA,TGTGCCAGCAGTTTGACTAGGACCTTGTATTTT,CASSLTRTLYF
TRBJ1-2,12,TRBV7-2,NA,few,TGTGCCAGCAGCCCCGGGGCGTATGGCTACACCTTC,CASSPGAYGYTF
TRBJ1-5,14,TRBV20-1,NA,few,TGCAGTGCCACGCTTGGACCGCTCAATCAGCCCCAGCATTTT,CSATLGPLNQPQHF
TRBJ2-7,15,TRBV4-3,NA,NA,TGCGCCAGCAGCCAAGTGCCAGGACCCTCCTACGAGCAGTACTTC,CASSQVPGPSYEQYF
TRBJ2-6,20,TRBV4-3,TRBD2,NA,TGCGCCAGCAGCCAAGCTGTCGTGACTAGCAGGATTAGGAGGGCCTACGTCCTGACTTTC,CASSQAVVTSRIRRAYVLTF
TRBJ2-3,15,TRBV6-5,TRBD2,few,TGTGCCAGCAGTTACCCGGGGGGTCTCACAGATACGCAGTATTTT,CASSYPGGLTDTQYF
TRBJ2-1,17,TRBV12-3/TRBV12-4,TRBD2,NA,TGTGCCAGCAGAGGGAGGAGAGCGGGGGGTCTCTACAATGAGCAGTTCTTC,CASRGRRAGGLYNEQFF
TRBJ1-6,17,TRBV27,NA,few,TGTGCCAGCAGTTTGGGGATCGGACAGCAGTTAGGTTCACCCCTCCACTTT,CASSLGIGQQLGSPLHF
TRBJ2-3,15,TRBV10-3,NA,many,TGTGCCATCAGTGAGGGGGGCCATGAAACAGATACGCAGTATTTT,CAISEGGHETDTQYF
TRBJ2-1,17,TRBV28,TRBD1,few,TGTGCCAGCAGTAGCTGGGACAGGGGCCAAATATACAATGAGCAGTTCTTC,CASSSWDRGQIYNEQFF
TRBJ2-2,16,TRBV12-3/TRBV12-4,NA,NA,TGTGCCAGCACGCTGGGGGGGCTAACGAACACCGGGGAGCTGTTTTTT,CASTLGGLTNTGELFF
TRBJ2-3,18,TRBV5-1,TRBD2,many,TGCGCCAGCAGATTAGCGGCTAGCGGGGGCCGACGCACAGATACGCAGTATTTT,CASRLAASGGRRTDTQYF
TRBJ2-2,12,TRBV29-1,TRBD2,NA,TGCAGCGGCGGGAGAGGGACCGGGGAGCTGTTTTTT,CSGGRGTGELFF
TRBJ2-1,15,TRBV12-3/TRBV12-4,TRBD1,few,TGTGCCAGCAGCCTTGACAGGGTTACCTACAATGAGCAGTTCTTC,CASSLDRVTYNEQFF
TRBJ2-2,17,TRBV2,TRBD2,few,TGTGCCAGCAGTGTTTTGACTAGCGGGAGGGCAGGCGGGGAGCTGTTTTTT,CASSVLTSGRAGGELFF
TRBJ2-7,14,TRBV6-2/TRBV6-3,NA,NA,TGTGCCAGCAGGAGGACAGCAAGCTCCTACGAGCAGTACTTC,CASRRTASSYEQYF
TRBJ2-3,15,TRBV7-2,NA,NA,TGTGCCAGCAGCTTAGAGACGGGGAGCACAGATACGCAGTATTTT,CASSLETGSTDTQYF
TRBJ1-2,13,TRBV6-1,TRBD1,many,TGTGCCAGCAGCTCAACCGGGACAGGGGTTAACACCTTC,CASSSTGTGVNTF